This T cell receptor (beta chain) emerged from a study of T cell clonotyping in hematopoietic cell transplantation. Recipient blood drawn about 28 days pretransplant and days 30, 100, 180 after. TCRdb's copy holds only in-frame clones and misses some; the assay was immunoSEQ multiplex PCR. Of roughly 8,000 clones listed, about four fifths were seen once; the top ten hold about 5%. Study-level results: Cells were unsorted, so CD4 and CD8 contributions were not separated. Few recipient clonotypes overlapped donors; over 95% were de novo at given depth. Pathologically expanded recipient clonotypes increased progressively from day 30 to day 180 as diversity fell.

As concerns this clone: Its target is not known.

Sequenced material: peripheral blood mononuclear cells, taken 180 days after allogeneic stem cell transplant. The receptor was derived from a female patient between 50 and 59 years old who had an allogeneic stem cell transplant from an unrelated donor, so the T cells may come from the graft donor. Some clones in this sample may be carry-over from other donors' samples.

CDR3 DNA sequence: TGTGCCAGCATGGGGGACAGGGAGCAAGAGACCCAGTACTTC. Protein sequence: CASMGDREQETQYF. The rearrangement uses TRBV28 and TRBJ2-5, with 9 bases identical to TRBD1. J was trimmed by 2 bases and V by 7 bases; bases with no gene match: 5. There are 14 residues in the CDR3. Germline V gene data show CDR1 as MDHEN and CDR2 as SYDVKM.